The 9 T cell receptor beta chains below all came from one sample that was sequenced in a study of regulatory T cells in long-lasting Graves disease. Time point given: newly diagnosed GD, antithyroid drugs for less than 3 months. From RNA extracted from PBMCs, the TCR library was made. Construction of TCR beta libraries relied on iRepertoire HTBI primers and on Arm-PCR targeting CDR3 regions. From the multiplex PCR reads, TCRdb called clonotypes with MiXCR, one entry per CDR3 protein. The table has around 460,000 distinct CDR3 sequences, 14% seen once; the top ten hold roughly 15%. These data were likewise used in another study, on T cells in Graves' hyperthyroidism and ophthalmopathy.

The specimen comprised peripheral blood mononuclear cells (PBMCs), sampled at new diagnosis, from a patient treated with antithyroid drugs. Receptors originate from a woman in her forties or fifties with Graves disease.

This clonotype has only a few counts. The rearrangement joins TRBV6-2 or TRBV6-3 to TRBJ1-4; D is perhaps TRBD1 (6 bases). Deletions cut 8 bases from V and 4 bases from J, with 8 bases between. In germline, CDR1 is MNHEY, CDR2 SVGEGT. The CDR3 is 12 residues long. CDR3 nucleotide sequence: TGTGCCAGCGAGGGGGATAATGAAAAACTGTTTTTT. The encoded protein is CASEGDNEKLFF.

This clonotype was found a few times. The chain combines TRBV4-1 with TRBJ2-3, with 10 bases aligning to TRBD2. The germline V gene encodes CDR1 MGHRA and CDR2 YSYEKL. After removal of 0 bases from V and 7 bases from J, the junction contained 7 bases not matched to a gene. This CDR3 has 16 residues. The CDR3 DNA reads as TGCGCCAGCAGCCAAGATTTAGGGACTAGCGTTAATACGCAGTATTTT. Translating it yields CASSQDLGTSVNTQYF.

This clonotype appeared many times. For the CDR3, the DNA is TGCAGCCACAACCGGGGAGGCACTGAAGCTTTCTTT. Translating it yields CSHNRGGTEAFF. The chain recombines TRBV29-1 with TRBJ1-1; no reliable D call. The CDR3 has 12 amino acids. V was clipped by 8 bases and J by 4 bases, with 14 bases between them. Germline V CDR1 and CDR2: SQVTM, ANQGSEA.

In this sample, this clonotype turned up once. The rearrangement joins TRBV6-2 or TRBV6-3 to TRBJ2-1, with 7 bases matching TRBD2. V was pared by 5 bases and J by 13 bases, with 11 bases of the junction left unmatched. There are 13 residues in the CDR3. Germline V gene lookup returns CDR1 MNHEY and CDR2 SVGEGT. Here the CDR3 reads CASSETFSGRQFF. Here the CDR3 DNA reads TGTGCCAGCAGTGAAACATTTAGCGGGCGACAGTTCTTC.

This clonotype has more than one count but fewer than ten. The CDR3 reads CASIKRGSGAGNEQFF. For the CDR3, the DNA is TGTGCCAGCATCAAAAGGGGCAGTGGGGCCGGCAATGAGCAGTTCTTC. The chain carries TRBV27 and TRBJ2-1; D might be TRBD1 (5 bases). Trimming left V 7 bases short and J 6 bases short, with 22 bases between. The CDR3 has 16 amino acids. From germline, CDR1 is MNHEY and CDR2 SMNVEV (reference sequence).

The V and J genes are TRBV6-1 and TRBJ1-4; TRBD1 might be the D (5 bases). From germline, CDR1 is MNHNS and CDR2 SASEGT. V gave up 6 bases and J gave up 11 bases, with 22 bases separating them. This CDR3 has 15 amino acids. CDR3 amino acids: CASSSELRQPGKLFF. CDR3 DNA: TGTGCCAGCAGCTCCGAGCTCAGACAGCCCGGGAAACTGTTTTTT.

This clonotype was seen a few times. The chain links TRBV7-2 to TRBJ2-7; 8 positions agree with TRBD1. V lost 7 bases, J lost 2 bases, and 10 bases stayed unmatched. The CDR3 contains 15 residues. Germline V gene sequence: CDR1 SGHTA, CDR2 FQGNSA. The CDR3 DNA reads TGTGCCAGCAAGGGGGGCAGGGGGCGAGCCTACGAGCAGTACTTC. It yields the protein CASKGGRGRAYEQYF.

The table lists this clonotype with many counts. The chain links TRBV7-3 to TRBJ2-7; D may match TRBD1 or TRBD2 (5 bases each). The V gene's germline CDR1 is SGHTA and CDR2 FQGTGA. Deletions cut 5 bases from V and 4 bases from J, with 15 bases between. The CDR3 sequence is 14 residues long. The CDR3 here is CASSPRGDGYEQYF. CDR3 DNA sequence: TGTGCCAGCAGCCCGCGAGGGGACGGGTACGAGCAGTACTTC.

This clonotype was found a few times. J is TRBJ1-1 and V is TRBV27; 7 bases line up with TRBD1. Trimming took 8 bases from V and 10 from J; bases not matched to a gene: 13. The germline CDR1 and CDR2 sequences are MNHEY and SMNVEV (reference sequence). CDR3 length: 13 amino acids. For the CDR3, the DNA is TGTGCCAGCCGACGATACCGACAGGGTTTAGCTTTCTTT. Translating it yields CASRRYRQGLAFF.